A single sample is the source of the 10 T cell receptor beta chains below, sequenced in a study of shared clonotypes between healthy human individuals (dated by TCRdb to 2019 to 2021). Libraries were made using the immunoSEQ multiplex PCR assay. TCRdb holds this immuneACCESS table with in-frame rearrangements only. Some clones are missing; in checked studies, unresolved V genes explain under half, and the rest has no known cause. The sample table lists over 850,000 clones, roughly 74% of them with a count of one. The ten largest clones take up approximately 0.5% of the sample. The specimen was memory CD4+ T cells from PBMCs. The sample's cell subset or site label, in plain terms: CD45RA-negative fraction. These receptors were collected from a man in his late teens or twenties in good health. Some clones in this sample may be carry-over from other donors' samples.

The chain is built from TRBV28 and TRBJ1-4, with 7 bases matching TRBD1. CDR3 length equals 13 residues. Germline V gene data show CDR1 as MDHEN and CDR2 as SYDVKM. Germline trimming cut 7 bases from V and 8 bases from J; bases unmatched to any gene: 7. The CDR3 protein is CASTTQGIEKLFF. Here the CDR3 DNA reads TGTGCCAGCACCACACAGGGGATCGAAAAACTGTTTTTT.

Of note for this clone: No DNA is shown, since the ends of the CDR3 on it are uncertain; the CDR3 is the one TCRdb lists. The CDR3 protein is CASSKVGGGTYEQYF. The chain has TRBV21-1 and TRBJ2-7. TRBV21-1 is a recognized pseudogene. From its first to its last residue, the CDR3 has 15 amino acids.

V usage is TRBV29-1 and J usage is TRBJ1-1; 10 bases agree with TRBD1. Looked up from germline, CDR1 is SQVTM and CDR2 is ANQGSEA. CDR3 length: 13 amino acids. V was clipped by 3 bases and J by 7 bases; unmatched bases: 5. CDR3 region: CSVDPGQGVEAFF. The CDR3 DNA is TGCAGCGTTGACCCAGGACAGGGGGTTGAAGCTTTCTTT. Drawing the rest from reference TRBV29-1 and TRBJ1-1, the complete variable domain is SAVISQKPSRDICQRGTSLTIQCQVDSQVTMMFWYRQQPGQSLTLIATANQGSEATYESGFVIDKFPISRPNLTFSTLTVSNMSPEDSSIYLCSVDPGQGVEAFFGQGTRLTVV.

The chain combines TRBV11-2 with TRBJ1-3; 8 nucleotides align to TRBD1. CDR1 and CDR2 (germline): SGHAT, FQNNGV. The ends lost 4 bases at V and 0 bases at J; junction bases unmatched: 2. The CDR3 contains 15 residues. This chain's CDR3 is CASSSTGASGNTIYF. As DNA, the CDR3 is TGTGCCAGCAGCTCGACAGGGGCCTCTGGAAACACCATATATTTT. Variable domain in full (rest from reference TRBV11-2 and TRBJ1-3): EAGVAQSPRYKIIEKRQSVAFWCNPISGHATLYWYQQILGQGPKLLIQFQNNGVVDDSQLPKDRFSAERLKGVDSTLKIQPAKLEDSAVYLCASSSTGASGNTIYFGEGSWLTVV.

CDR3 sequence (DNA): TGTGCCAGCAGTTTTCCCAGGGGGGGCTATGGCTACACCTTC. Protein product: CASSFPRGGYGYTF. J is TRBJ1-2 and V is TRBV28; 7 bases are shared with TRBD1. CDR3 length: 14 residues. Trimming took 3 bases from V and 4 from J; bases not matched to a gene: 5. Germline CDR1 is MDHEN and CDR2 is SYDVKM.

The chain carries TRBV5-1 and TRBJ2-2, with 11 bases that match TRBD2. CDR1 is SGHRS and CDR2 is YFSETQ in the germline V gene. V was clipped by 4 bases and J by 0 bases; unmatched bases: 5. This CDR3 has 17 amino acids. In nucleotides, the CDR3 is TGCGCCAGCAGCCCGGGACTAGCGGTAGCGAACACCGGGGAGCTGTTTTTT. This codes for CASSPGLAVANTGELFF.

The chain couples TRBV7-6 to TRBJ2-1, with D possibly being TRBD2 (6 bases). CDR1 and CDR2 (germline): SGHVS, FNYEAQ. Trimming took 5 bases from V and 2 from J, leaving 13 bases between them. The CDR3 covers 15 residues. Here the CDR3 DNA reads TGTGCCAGCAGCGTAATAGCGGTTACCTACAATGAGCAGTTCTTC. Residues: CASSVIAVTYNEQFF.

This clone has ten or more counts. Different DNA sequences within this sample yield the same CDR3. The V call is TRBV28, the J call TRBJ2-7; no definite D call. V lost 5 bases and J 10 bases, leaving 15 bases between the germline ends. CDR1 and CDR2 from the germline V gene are MDHEN and SYDVKM. This CDR3 is 12 amino acids long. This CDR3 reads CASSVGPSDQYF. The CDR3, as DNA: TGTGCCAGCAGTGTCGGACCTTCGGACCAGTACTTC.

This clone was observed a few times. The V and J genes are TRBV5-1 and TRBJ1-1, with D possibly TRBD1 on 5 matching bases. Germline V CDR1 and CDR2: SGHRS, YFSETQ. V shed 0 bases and J shed 7 bases, with 7 bases lying between them. The CDR3 has 12 amino acids. CDR3 protein: CASSLEQGEAFF. In DNA, the CDR3 is TGCGCCAGCAGCTTGGAGCAGGGTGAAGCTTTCTTT.

The chain links TRBV7-9 to TRBJ2-7; no firm D call. Trimming left V 2 bases short and J 6 bases short, with 8 bases between. The germline gives CDR1 SEHNR, CDR2 FQNEAQ (reference sequence). The length of the CDR3 is 12 residues. DNA of the CDR3: TGTGCCAGCAGCTTAAGCTGGGGCGAGCAGTACTTC. Its protein is CASSLSWGEQYF.